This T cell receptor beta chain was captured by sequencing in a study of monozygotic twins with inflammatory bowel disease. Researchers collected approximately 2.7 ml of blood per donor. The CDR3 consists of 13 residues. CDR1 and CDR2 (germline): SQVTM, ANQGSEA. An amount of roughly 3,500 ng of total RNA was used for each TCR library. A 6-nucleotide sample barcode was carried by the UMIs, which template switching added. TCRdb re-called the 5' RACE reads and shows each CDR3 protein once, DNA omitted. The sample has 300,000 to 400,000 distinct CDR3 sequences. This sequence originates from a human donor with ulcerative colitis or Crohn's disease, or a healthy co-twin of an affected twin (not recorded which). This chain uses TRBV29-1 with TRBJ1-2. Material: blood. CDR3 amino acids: CSVLLGTNYGYTF.